This T cell receptor beta chain was sequenced in a study of cytomegalovirus exposure and HLA in healthy donors (dated by TCRdb to the late 2010s). Notes on the research overall: In an earlier analysis of 587 of the donors, 250 to 300 Gb of sequence data and about 110 million unique TCR beta sequences from about 190 million T cells were reported. An early release covering roughly 580 HLA-typed donors comprised roughly 300 gigabases of sequencing data and tens of millions of unique TCR sequences. Of the roughly 400 genotyped donors, approximately 83% fell in the genetic ancestry cluster associated with self-reported Caucasian donors. The study aimed to test whether cataloging public T cell receptors could reveal signatures of past pathogen exposure. The study used immunosequencing to profile the T cell repertoires of approximately 630 subjects and linked those repertoires to cytomegalovirus serostatus. Besides the first cohort of under 700 subjects, a separate validation cohort made up of about 120 different subjects was used. High-throughput TCR immunosequencing, statistical association of individual TCRs with disease status, and machine learning were combined to predict cytomegalovirus infection status. A later analysis re-analyzed previously published TCR beta repertoires from roughly 600 donors and added high-resolution HLA genotyping to study TCR occurrence patterns. In the later analysis, no new phenotypic data were used to find candidate immune exposures; instead, reliance was placed on TCR beta sequences and their occurrence across donors. An earlier analysis of 587 of the donors used high-throughput TCR beta sequencing to judge whether each TCR beta V gene segment behaved as functional or pseudogenic. Donor age, sex, ethnicity and CMV serostatus were compiled together with the repertoire data. A later genetic analysis took genome-wide SNP genotypes for about 65% of the 666 donors and used that subset as a discovery cohort. All discovery cohort repertoires had been generated on a single sequencing platform. Class I and class II HLA loci were covered by the typing at four-digit resolution. Typing coverage varied by locus: roughly 629-640 donors for A, B, C, DRB1 and DQB1; roughly 560 for DQA1; approximately 570 for DPA1; some 470 for DPB1. Roughly 5 DR-DQ haplotypes were handled as single units for association and clustering, since linkage in the cohort was strong. Across some 400 genotyped donors of the cohort, an average of roughly 230,000 unique TCR beta nucleotide sequences per donor were sequenced, and roughly 20% of those sequences were non-productive.

This clone was counted a single time. The target of this receptor is not known. No base qualities exist here, and no much larger clone lies one base off it. From its cysteine to its phenylalanine, the CDR3 spans 13 amino acids. Only the CDR3 DNA stays, 39 bases, in frame from base 1. CDR1 and CDR2 are read off the germline V gene as SGHTA and FQGNSA. The junction carries 8 bases between V and J, which are trimmed by 3 bases and 6 bases respectively. The investigation overall reported the following: Roughly uniform sequencing depth across donors was assumed in presence/absence analyses, although this assumption may not hold. Several of the top co-occurrence clusters appeared to be linked to parvovirus B19, influenza, CMV and Epstein-Barr virus, according to a later analysis. A group of highly shared sequence variants was considered likely to be a technical artifact of the sequencing pipeline. Strong co-occurrence of HLA alleles, especially DR and DQ, made assigning TCR associations to individual alleles difficult. Most TCR sequences were seen in very few donors, while some public TCRs were found in many individuals. In a later genetic analysis, a missense DCLRE1C variant was associated with V-gene and J-gene trimming of TCR beta chains, and the association was replicated in an independent cohort. It was suggested by the authors that the approach could potentially be generalized to other disease states and immunological phenotypes. A later analysis found that most CMV-associated TCR beta chains appeared HLA-restricted, with HLA associations seemingly driven largely by CMV exposure. An earlier analysis of 450 to 750 of the donors showed that most TCR beta V segments appeared in productive rearrangements either about 90% or about 30% of the time, which broadly matched IMGT annotations. This cohort had only TCR beta chains sequenced, and the lack of alpha or paired-chain data limited which features could be detected. According to a later genetic analysis, donors in an Asian-associated ancestry cluster had fewer N-insertions in productive TCRs than the approximately 650-donor mean. A later analysis associated about 16,000 TCR beta sequences with specific HLA alleles at a false discovery rate of 0.05. Some IMGT-functional V segments, including TRBV6-2 and TRBV6-3, could not be told apart with the 87-base-pair reads, so those segments were excluded. In vitro tests confirmed that a few of the cytomegalovirus-associated TCR beta chains recognize cytomegalovirus antigens. In a later analysis, the rate of TCR association differed among HLA loci, with DRB1 alleles having the most associated TCRs and HLA-C alleles having the fewest. A further reported finding was that TCR beta sequences accurately predicted the HLA-A and HLA-B alleles for most subjects in the first cohort. The classifier was reported to diagnose cytomegalovirus status with high specificity and sensitivity in both the original and validation cohorts. Because HLA typing was missing for some donors at each locus, association tests included only the typed subset. Linkage disequilibrium might explain the correlated functional status among segregating V segments, but an unknown experimental factor could not be ruled out. A total of fewer than 200 TCR beta chains were listed by the study as associated with cytomegalovirus. The earlier analysis of approximately 540 of the donors excluded roughly 17 rarely observed V segments, including chromosome 9 orphons, because counts were too low. A later analysis found that HLA-associated TCR beta chains were more clonally expanded and had lower generation probabilities than equally common non-associated chains. For the cohort, immune exposure information was limited to CMV serostatus.

The cohort comprised 710 or so healthy bone marrow donors. At the time of sampling, every cohort member was nominally healthy, though immune exposures that went unrecorded were likely present. The donor tested CMV seronegative, placing the donor among the 300 to 450 seronegative members of the cohort. A peripheral blood sample was collected from each donor, and TCR beta sequencing was performed on peripheral blood mononuclear cells. The Qiagen DNeasy Blood Extraction Kit was used to extract genomic DNA from the blood cell samples. Receptor amplification or capture employed the immunoSEQ multiplex PCR assay. The multiplex PCR relied on a mix of 60 forward primers for TCR Vbeta segments and 13 reverse primers for TCR Jbeta segments. Amplification of the CDR3 region of rearranged TCR beta genes was performed with a multiplex PCR assay on genomic DNA. Amplified TCR beta libraries were sequenced as 87-base-pair reads on the Illumina HiSeq System. The study's own analysis went as follows. A later analysis tallied some 79 million unique TCR beta chains across the 666 repertoires, and some 10 million of those chains were shared by two or more donors. To remove PCR and sequencing errors, raw reads were error-corrected and collapsed into unique sequences using a nearest-neighbor algorithm that merged closely related sequences. Alignment of CDR3 sequences to IMGT reference sequences was used to assign V, D and J gene segments. Each retained sequence needed at least a six-nucleotide match to both a V gene segment and a J gene segment. A rearrangement was called productive if the CDR3 had no stop codons and remained in frame with V and J, and every other rearrangement was called non-productive. CDR3 was defined according to IMGT convention as the region running from the second conserved V-encoded cysteine to the conserved J-encoded phenylalanine. In an earlier analysis of approximately 590 of the donors, sequences lacking an unambiguous match to a single V gene segment were excluded. An earlier analysis of roughly 590 of the donors called V segments functional above 56.7% productive rearrangements and segregating when the between-donor standard deviation exceeded 5%. A statistical classification framework was built for diagnosing cytomegalovirus status from the catalog of TCR beta chain sequences. In a later analysis, V and J genes were assigned by comparing TCR nucleotide sequences against IMGT/GENE-DB human TR gene sequences. The TCRdist pipeline was used in a later analysis to assign CDR3 sequences and most-parsimonious VDJ recombination scenarios. A later analysis defined each TCR beta chain by its CDR3 amino acid sequence plus V-gene family, and excluded reads lacking a unique V-gene family. As a way to deal with suspected cross-contamination and a sequencing artifact, a later analysis dropped 450 to 700 nucleotide sequences that were highly shared and had low generation probability. In a later analysis, a clonal expansion index was calculated for each public chain from normalized within-repertoire ranks of inferred template counts. Generation probabilities in a later analysis came from a VDJ recombination model fitted to out-of-frame rearrangements, and those results were checked against IGoR. Hypergeometric tests were used in a later analysis to score TCR-TCR, TCR-HLA and TCR-CMV co-occurrence, with a repertoire-size bias correction applied to the TCR pairs. False discovery rates were estimated in a later analysis by permuting HLA or CMV assignments 20 times. A later analysis grouped co-occurring TCRs with DBSCAN, adding TCRdist sequence similarity when clustering within HLA-allele-positive subsets. Repertoires with fewer than 30,000 or more than 120,000 public chains, plus five repertoires with anomalous nucleotide sharing, were excluded from co-occurrence clustering. TCRdb carries this immuneACCESS record with in-frame sequences only. Its versions omit some clonotypes, under half of them owing to an unresolved V gene in the studies checked, with the rest unexplained. Clone size and V and J calls were adopted from that table, with D and trimming inferred from the DNA. The sample table records some 180,000 clones; 77% of these occur just once. The biggest ten clones account for more than 1.4% of the sample.

Source material: PBMCs. The rearrangement joined TRBV7-2 to TRBJ1-4; confidence is insufficient to name the D gene. The sequence was collected from a man in his late teens or twenties in good health and CMV-seronegative. The nucleotide sequence is given as TGTGCCAGCAGCTTCGGGCGGGATGAAAAACTGTTTTTT. It translates to CASSFGRDEKLFF.